These 6 T cell receptor beta chains share one sample of origin, sequenced in a study of T cell changes during pregnancy in multiple sclerosis. Using immunoSEQ multiplex PCR, the repertoire was profiled, and TCRdb retains in-frame clones only, with some absent. The sample shows about 55,000 clones, 85% to 90% of them seen only once. This sample comprised CD4+ T cells from peripheral blood mononuclear cells, obtained in the first trimester of pregnancy. Source of these receptors: a female donor with multiple sclerosis, enrolled in a pregnancy study.

This chain connects TRBV7-9 to TRBJ2-1; 8 nucleotides align to TRBD2. Per germline, CDR1 SEHNR and CDR2 FQNEAQ (reference sequence). V dropped 3 bases and J dropped 7; count of bases not matched to a gene: 8. The CDR3 sequence is 15 residues long. The CDR3 here is CASSLKAGARNEQFF. The CDR3 coding sequence is TGTGCCAGCAGCTTGAAAGCGGGAGCTCGAAATGAGCAGTTCTTC.

The chain recombines TRBV15 with TRBJ2-5; 7 bases map to TRBD1. The CDR3 has 15 amino acids. J was trimmed by 4 bases and V by 0 bases; bases with no gene match: 5. CDR1 is LNHNV and CDR2 is YYDKDF in the germline V gene (reference sequence). CDR3 loop: CATSRDQGEVETQYF. The DNA for the CDR3 is TGTGCCACCAGCAGAGATCAGGGGGAAGTAGAGACCCAGTACTTC.

The rearrangement links TRBV5-4 to TRBJ2-7; a weak D match, TRBD2 (5 bases). The length of the CDR3 is 15 residues. Trimming shortened V by 1 base and J by 2 bases, and 13 bases separated the two germline ends. Germline V lookup: CDR1 SGHNT, CDR2 YYREEE (reference sequence). The CDR3 DNA reads as TGTGCCAGCAGCTTGCGTCGGGATATGGCCTACGAGCAGTACTTC. Translated, it gives CASSLRRDMAYEQYF.

The chain recombines TRBV5-4 with TRBJ1-2; 8 bases align to TRBD1. The V segment lost 3 bases and the J segment 7 bases; nucleotides outside the gene matches: 5. The CDR3 consists of 13 residues. Germline loops: CDR1 SGHNT, CDR2 YYREEE (reference sequence). The CDR3 sequence is CASSSLTGVGYTF. The CDR3 nucleotides are TGTGCCAGCAGCTCCCTGACAGGGGTTGGCTACACCTTC. Looking up the rest from reference TRBV5-4 and TRBJ1-2 gives the full variable domain: ETGVTQSPTHLIKTRGQQVTLRCSSQSGHNTVSWYQQALGQGPQFIFQYYREEENGRGNFPPRFSGLQFPNYSSELNVNALELDDSALYLCASSSLTGVGYTFGSGTRLTVV.

This chain connects TRBV9 to TRBJ2-5; 8 bases align to TRBD2. This CDR3 is built from 14 residues. Germline lookup yields CDR1 SGDLS and CDR2 YYNGEE. The V gene end was trimmed by 6 bases and the J gene end by 4 bases; junction bases not matched to a gene: 8. The DNA of the CDR3 is TGTGCCAGCACCTCCGGCGGGGGGCGAGAGACCCAGTACTTC. Its translation is CASTSGGGRETQYF.

This chain joins TRBV11-2 and TRBJ1-1; 7 nucleotides line up with TRBD1. CDR1 SGHAT and CDR2 FQNNGV come from the germline V gene. V dropped 4 bases and J dropped 6; count of bases not matched to a gene: 11. The CDR3 has 15 amino acids. In DNA, the CDR3 is TGTGCCAGCAGCTCGGGACAGTCCGCCGGATCTGAAGCTTTCTTT. Amino acid sequence: CASSSGQSAGSEAFF.